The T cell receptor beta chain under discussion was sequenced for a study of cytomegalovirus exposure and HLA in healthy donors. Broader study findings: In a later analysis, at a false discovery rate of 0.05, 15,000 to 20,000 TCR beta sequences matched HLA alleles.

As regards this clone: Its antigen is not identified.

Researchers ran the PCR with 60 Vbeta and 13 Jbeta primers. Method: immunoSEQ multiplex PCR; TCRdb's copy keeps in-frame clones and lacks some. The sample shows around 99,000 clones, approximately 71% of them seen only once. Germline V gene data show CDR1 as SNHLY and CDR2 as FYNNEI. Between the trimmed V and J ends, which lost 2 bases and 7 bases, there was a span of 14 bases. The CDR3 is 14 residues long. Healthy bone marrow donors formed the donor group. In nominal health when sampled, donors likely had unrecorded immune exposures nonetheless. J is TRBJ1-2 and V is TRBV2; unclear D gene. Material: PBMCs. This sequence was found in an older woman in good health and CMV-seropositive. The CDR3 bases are TGTGCCAGCAGTGAATCGCGGAGGGAAGGTGGCTACACCTTC. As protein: CASSESRREGGYTF.